This TCR beta chain was retrieved from a study of T cell responses to AZD1222 COVID-19 vaccine. Background on the study: Pooled in the analysis were second doses at about 4 or about 12 weeks.

Remarks on this clone: No antigen is known for it.

Whole-study findings and limits: Donors were mostly white British, more females; clonal diversity possibly underestimated. Reports indicate that nearly half of spike-specific TCRs are directed at unmutated variant regions.

Sequencing used immunoSEQ multiplex PCR; TCRdb keeps in-frame clones, though not all of them. The sample contains under 150,000 clones, about 87% of which appear only once. CDR3 length: 12 residues. Per the germline V gene, CDR1 is MNHEY and CDR2 is SVGAGI. The V and J ends lost 6 bases and 6 bases, in that order; junction bases with no gene match: 5. The specimen comprised peripheral blood, sampled on day 0 of AZD1222 vaccination. This clonotype was sampled from an adult in good health. The rearrangement joins TRBV6-5 to TRBJ2-7, with 7 bases identical to TRBD1. The CDR3 nucleotides read TGTGCCAGCAGCCCGACAGGGATCGAGCAGTACTTC. It is translated as CASSPTGIEQYF.